This paragraph reports one T cell receptor (beta chain). No antigen is known for it. It has no much larger one-base neighbor in the sample; base qualities were not kept. Including the terminal cysteine and phenylalanine, the CDR3 comprises 13 residues. This entry keeps only the CDR3 DNA: 39 bases, framed from base 1. The germline V gene specifies SGHAT as CDR1 and FQNNGV as CDR2. V and J are truncated by 3 bases and 0 bases respectively, leaving an intervening sequence of 5 bases. The immunoSEQ Assay, a bias-controlled multiplex PCR, was used to amplify TCRbeta CDR3 regions from genomic DNA. Under the source paper's analysis protocol: The number of nucleated cells in each sample was estimated from the amplification of reference gene primers within the assay. To quantify the absolute abundance of each unique TCRbeta CDR3 rearrangement, sequence reads were collapsed and filtered. For each sample, productive Simpson clonality was calculated as the square root of Simpson's diversity index across productive rearrangements. TCRdb took over this immuneACCESS table, retaining in-frame rearrangements with V and J assigned. Such tables are incomplete; in checked studies, under half of the missing clones stem from an unresolved V gene, and the remainder is unexplained. From that table come the V and J calls and clone size; the DNA was used to work out D and trimming. The sample table contains more than 95,000 clones; only one count was recorded for 88% of them. Jointly, the top ten make up less than 8% of the sample.

The collaborating institutions used their own protocols to collect whole blood in K2EDTA tubes. Collaborator samples were shipped for TCRbeta analysis as frozen whole blood, isolated PBMCs, or DNA extracted from either sample type. This record belongs to a study of blood T cell repertoires in COVID-19 (dated by TCRdb to the early 2020s). Context from the whole study: Samples covering the acute and convalescent phases of COVID-19 were provided by collaborators in the United States, Italy and Spain. The material from the prospective study consisted of cDNA or gDNA derived from T cells, B-cell-depleted T cells, or PBMCs. Subjects who had been exposed to COVID-19, were actively infected with it, or had recovered from it provided the deeply sampled blood TCRbeta repertoires that made up the dataset. The repertoires were made available in a free public database intended to serve as a resource for research on the immune response to SARS-CoV-2. The samples were drawn from two sources: the first 160 participants of the ongoing ImmuneRACE study, and 1,000 to 1,500 subjects contributed by 6 global collaborators. The sample metadata nearly always contained a de-identified subject ID, COVID-19 status, age in years and sex. HLA class I and class II types, where available, came from metadata supplied by the sample provider rather than from assay-based typing. Results the study describes overall, beyond this receptor: The amount of clinical and demographic metadata varied by source and participant and was provided uncurated.

The specimen sequenced was peripheral blood. The receptor's source is a man in his fifties or sixties with acute or convalescent COVID-19. The rearranged segments are TRBV11-2 and TRBJ2-5, with the D gene not clear enough to name. The DNA sequence reads TGTGCCAGCAGCTTCGACTACCAAGAGACCCAGTACTTC. It specifies CASSFDYQETQYF.